These 28 T cell receptor beta chains came from one sample sequenced in a study of cytomegalovirus exposure and HLA in healthy donors. 13 Jbeta primers and 60 Vbeta primers were used for the PCR. Sequenced by immunoSEQ multiplex PCR; TCRdb stores in-frame clones only, minus some. The top ten clones hold 1.8% of a sample with 200,000 to 250,000 clones, 75% of them seen once. The specimen was PBMCs. These receptors all come from a woman in her twenties or thirties in good health and CMV-seronegative.

V gene TRBV4-2 combines with J gene TRBJ2-2; D unclear. Germline lookup yields CDR1 LGHNA and CDR2 YNFKEQ. Between the trimmed V and J ends, which lost 0 bases and 2 bases, there was a span of 10 bases. This CDR3 contains 16 residues. The CDR3 region is CASSQDLVVNTGELFF. The CDR3 bases are TGTGCCAGCAGCCAAGATTTAGTAGTTAACACCGGGGAGCTGTTTTTT.

This clone was observed a handful of times. CDR3 nucleotides: TGTGCCAGCGGACTAAACAATGAGCAGTTCTTC. Amino acids: CASGLNNEQFF. The chain uses TRBV27 and TRBJ2-1; tentatively, D is TRBD2 (6 bases). CDR3 length equals 11 residues. In germline, CDR1 is MNHEY, CDR2 SMNVEV (reference sequence). V gave up 8 bases and J gave up 5 bases, with 7 bases separating them.

The gene calls are TRBV18 and TRBJ1-5; TRBD1 matches at 8 bases. J gave up 4 bases and V 6 bases, and 5 bases lay outside the gene matches. CDR3 length: 14 residues. The germline gives CDR1 KGHSH, CDR2 LQKENI. The CDR3: CASSTGTGNQPQHF. CDR3 nucleotide sequence: TGTGCCAGCTCGACCGGGACAGGTAATCAGCCCCAGCATTTT. Combining the CDR3 with reference TRBV18 and TRBJ1-5 gives the whole variable domain NAGVMQNPRHLVRRRGQEARLRCSPMKGHSHVYWYRQLPEEGLKFMVYLQKENIIDESGMPKERFSAEFPKEGPSILRIQQVVRGDSAAYFCASSTGTGNQPQHFGDGTRLSIL.

The CDR3 loop reads CASSLWTGDNEQFF. CDR3 coding DNA: TGTGCCAGCAGCTTGTGGACAGGGGACAATGAGCAGTTCTTC. The rearrangement joins TRBV5-4 to TRBJ2-1; 9 bases map to TRBD1. The junction had 1 base not matched to a gene; V was cut back by 1 base and J by 5 bases. Per germline, CDR1 SGHNT and CDR2 YYREEE (reference sequence). This CDR3 spans 14 amino acids.

The chain has TRBV5-1 and TRBJ1-1; D not certain. Per germline, CDR1 SGHRS and CDR2 YFSETQ. Between the trimmed V and J ends, which lost 4 bases and 5 bases, there was a span of 21 bases. The CDR3 is 16 residues long. The CDR3 sequence is CASSPILLNGGTEAFF. CDR3 nucleotides: TGCGCCAGCAGCCCGATCCTTCTTAATGGAGGTACTGAAGCTTTCTTT.

The gene calls are TRBV10-3 and TRBJ1-1; 9 bases align to TRBD1. The ends lost 10 bases at V and 5 bases at J; junction bases unmatched: 5. This CDR3 has 12 residues. The germline CDR1 and CDR2 sequences are ENHRY and SYGVKD. As DNA, the CDR3 is TGTGCCAGCGGACAGGGGATGACTGAAGCTTTCTTT. Translating it yields CASGQGMTEAFF.

This chain uses TRBV9 with TRBJ2-5, with D maybe TRBD1 (5 bases). CDR3 length equals 16 residues. The V gene's germline CDR1 is SGDLS and CDR2 YYNGEE. With 0 bases removed from V and 1 base from J, the gap between germline ends came to 13 bases. Written as DNA, the CDR3 is TGTGCCAGCAGCGTAGAGGGCAGGGCCCTCCAAGAGACCCAGTACTTC. This translates into CASSVEGRALQETQYF.

This chain uses TRBV19 with TRBJ1-1; 8 bases are shared with TRBD1. CDR1 is LNHDA and CDR2 is SQIVND in the germline V gene (reference sequence). V lost 4 bases and J lost 0; bases outside the gene matches: 4. CDR3 size: 15 residues. CDR3 DNA: TGTGCCAGTAGTAGACAGGGGACTATGAACACTGAAGCTTTCTTT. Translating gives CASSRQGTMNTEAFF.

The V gene is TRBV9, the J gene TRBJ2-3, with 12 bases fitting TRBD2. The germline CDR1 and CDR2 sequences are SGDLS and YYNGEE. The V segment lost 4 bases and the J segment 6 bases; nucleotides outside the gene matches: 9. The CDR3 contains 16 residues. The chain's CDR3 is CASSLGLAGGVDTQYF. CDR3 nucleotides: TGTGCCAGCAGCCTGGGACTAGCGGGTGGGGTGGATACGCAGTATTTT. Based on the CDR3 plus reference TRBV9 and TRBJ2-3, the full variable domain is DSGVTQTPKHLITATGQRVTLRCSPRSGDLSVYWYQQSLDQGLQFLIQYYNGEERAKGNILERFSAQQFPDLHSELNLSSLELGDSALYFCASSLGLAGGVDTQYFGPGTRLTVL.

This chain uses TRBV6-1 with TRBJ1-1; D is undetermined. Germline lookup yields CDR1 MNHNS and CDR2 SASEGT. With 6 bases removed from V and 2 bases from J, the gap between germline ends came to 13 bases. The CDR3 spans 14 residues. The DNA of the CDR3 is TGTGCCAGCAGCACGGGAAGGAACAACACTGAAGCTTTCTTT. This gives the protein CASSTGRNNTEAFF.

V usage is TRBV13 and J usage is TRBJ2-7; TRBD2 matches 10 bases. The V and J ends lost 4 bases and 0 bases, in that order; junction bases with no gene match: 3. The germline CDR1 and CDR2 sequences are PRHDT and FYEKMQ (reference sequence). This CDR3 region has 15 residues. The CDR3: CASSYLAGGSYEQYF. The CDR3 nucleotides read TGTGCCAGCAGCTACTTAGCGGGAGGCTCCTACGAGCAGTACTTC.

The gene calls are TRBV27 and TRBJ2-7; D possibly corresponds to TRBD2 (6 bases). V was clipped by 2 bases and J by 4 bases, with 9 bases between them. The CDR3 is made up of 13 amino acids. Per the germline V gene, CDR1 is MNHEY and CDR2 is SMNVEV (reference sequence). CDR3 nucleotide sequence: TGTGCCAGCAGTTTAGCCGGAGGGTACGAGCAGTACTTC. Its protein is CASSLAGGYEQYF.

CDR3 residues: CASSDPDSPLHF. The CDR3 DNA reads TGTGCCAGCAGTGATCCGGATTCACCCCTCCACTTT. This rearrangement joins TRBV25-1 to TRBJ1-6; D remains ambiguous. CDR1 and CDR2 (germline): MGHDK, SYGVNS. V lost 3 bases and J lost 8, with 5 bases in between. This CDR3 is built from 12 residues.

The rearrangement uses TRBV2 and TRBJ1-2, with D perhaps matching TRBD1 (6 bases). Germline V gives CDR1 SNHLY, CDR2 FYNNEI. The CDR3 is 16 amino acids. V dropped 0 bases and J dropped 3 bases, with 14 bases sitting between them. CDR3 nucleotide sequence: TGTGCCAGCAGTGAAGCCAGCCGGACAGCCGACTATGGCTACACCTTC. Translation gives CASSEASRTADYGYTF.

This rearrangement joins TRBV19 to TRBJ2-3; 11 bases are a match to TRBD2. Germline V gives CDR1 LNHDA, CDR2 SQIVND (reference sequence). The CDR3 runs 17 residues. J gave up 5 bases and V 3 bases, and 10 bases lay outside the gene matches. CDR3 sequence reads: CASSIGLAGHGKDTQYF. The CDR3 DNA follows: TGTGCCAGTAGTATCGGACTAGCGGGCCACGGGAAAGATACGCAGTATTTT.

This clone was counted between two and nine times. The chain joins TRBV7-9 to TRBJ2-5; 9 nucleotides line up with TRBD1. This CDR3 has 13 amino acids. V lost 8 bases to trimming and J lost 5 bases; unmatched junction nucleotides: 6. Per the germline V gene, CDR1 is SEHNR and CDR2 is FQNEAQ (reference sequence). The CDR3 spells CASVQGARETQYF. CDR3 sequence (DNA): TGTGCCAGCGTACAGGGGGCGCGGGAGACCCAGTACTTC. Full variable domain (outside the CDR3, taken from reference TRBV7-9 and TRBJ2-5): DTGVSQNPRHKITKRGQNVTFRCDPISEHNRLYWYRQTLGQGPEFLTYFQNEAQLEKSRLLSDRFSAERPKGSFSTLEIQRTEQGDSAMYLCASVQGARETQYFGPGTRLLVL.

The gene calls are TRBV27 and TRBJ2-1, with 10 bases aligning to TRBD2. Germline V gene data show CDR1 as MNHEY and CDR2 as SMNVEV (reference sequence). J gave up 5 bases and V 5 bases, and 9 bases lay outside the gene matches. The CDR3 totals 16 residues. The CDR3 nucleotides read TGTGCCAGCAGTCCGTCCGGGACTAGCGTACACAATGAGCAGTTCTTC. As protein: CASSPSGTSVHNEQFF.

This chain uses TRBV6-5 with TRBJ2-7; D might be TRBD1 (6 bases). The CDR3 loop spans 13 amino acids. With 6 bases removed from V and 5 bases from J, the gap between germline ends came to 14 bases. CDR1 MNHEY and CDR2 SVGAGI come from the germline V gene. CDR3 in amino acids: CASSRGPGDEQYF. In DNA, the CDR3 is TGTGCCAGCAGCCGCGGGCCAGGGGACGAGCAGTACTTC.

The V and J genes are TRBV5-1 and TRBJ2-5; 9 nucleotides line up with TRBD2. CDR3 length equals 16 residues. V was pared by 0 bases and J by 5 bases, with 8 bases of the junction left unmatched. Germline V gene sequence: CDR1 SGHRS, CDR2 YFSETQ. CDR3 DNA sequence: TGCGCCAGCAGCTTGGAAGCGGGAGGTTCCCCGGAGACCCAGTACTTC. This gives the protein CASSLEAGGSPETQYF. Looking up the rest from reference TRBV5-1 and TRBJ2-5 gives the full variable domain: KAGVTQTPRYLIKTRGQQVTLSCSPISGHRSVSWYQQTPGQGLQFLFEYFSETQRNKGNFPGRFSGRQFSNSRSEMNVSTLELGDSALYLCASSLEAGGSPETQYFGPGTRLLVL.

The gene calls are TRBV6-5 and TRBJ1-5; D perhaps matches TRBD1 (6 bases). This CDR3 has 14 amino acids. The germline gives CDR1 MNHEY, CDR2 SVGAGI. The V gene lost 8 bases and the J gene lost 4 bases, with 15 bases spanning the gap. CDR3 sequence: CASLEGHSNQPQHF. DNA for the CDR3: TGTGCCAGCCTTGAGGGACACTCGAATCAGCCCCAGCATTTT.

The chain has TRBV6-1 and TRBJ2-1; D is possibly TRBD2 (6 bases). Trimming took 6 bases from V and 5 from J, leaving 14 bases between them. The CDR3 is 14 residues long. Germline loops: CDR1 MNHNS, CDR2 SASEGT. The CDR3 coding sequence is TGTGCCAGCAGCTCGGGAGAGCCTCACAATGAGCAGTTCTTC. The encoded protein is CASSSGEPHNEQFF.

The chain has TRBV7-9 and TRBJ2-7; 11 bases match TRBD1. CDR1 SEHNR and CDR2 FQNEAQ come from the germline V gene (reference sequence). J lost 5 bases, V lost 2 bases, and 2 bases had no gene match. This CDR3 contains 14 residues. The CDR3 sequence: CASSLTGQGDEQYF. The CDR3 bases are TGTGCCAGCAGCTTAACGGGACAGGGGGACGAGCAGTACTTC.

The chain uses TRBV19 and TRBJ1-5, with 9 bases lining up with TRBD1. The germline gives CDR1 LNHDA, CDR2 SQIVND (reference sequence). The V and J ends lost 5 bases and 6 bases, in that order; junction bases with no gene match: 5. The CDR3 runs to 14 residues. The DNA for the CDR3 is TGTGCCAGTAGTGGACAGGGGCGCATTCAGCCCCAGCATTTT. As protein: CASSGQGRIQPQHF. The full variable domain, with the rest looked up from reference TRBV19 and TRBJ1-5, is DGGITQSPKYLFRKEGQNVTLSCEQNLNHDAMYWYRQDPGQGLRLIYYSQIVNDFQKGDIAEGYSVSREKKESFPLTVTSAQKNPTAFYLCASSGQGRIQPQHFGDGTRLSIL.

This chain links TRBV2 with TRBJ2-2, with TRBD2 matching 12 bases. Germline V gene sequence: CDR1 SNHLY, CDR2 FYNNEI. V lost 6 bases to trimming and J lost 1 base; unmatched junction nucleotides: 3. The CDR3 runs to 16 residues. DNA for the CDR3: TGTGCCAGCAGGCCGGGACTAGCGGGGAACACCGGGGAGCTGTTTTTT. Its protein is CASRPGLAGNTGELFF.

V usage is TRBV5-6 and J usage is TRBJ2-2; possible D gene TRBD1, 6 bases. This CDR3 is 15 amino acids long. Trimming took 4 bases from V and 5 from J, leaving 15 bases between them. In germline, CDR1 is SGHDT, CDR2 YYEEEE. CDR3 sequence reads: CASSLGTIDTGELFF. The CDR3 DNA reads TGTGCCAGCAGCCTCGGGACAATCGATACCGGGGAGCTGTTTTTT.

The V call is TRBV6-5, the J call TRBJ1-6, with D hard to call. The CDR3 extends over 11 amino acids. Per the germline V gene, CDR1 is MNHEY and CDR2 is SVGAGI. Trimming left V 6 bases short and J 14 bases short, with 11 bases between. The CDR3 protein is CASRLDGALHF. The CDR3 DNA reads as TGTGCCAGCAGGCTCGACGGAGCCCTCCACTTT.

The gene calls are TRBV30 and TRBJ1-2, with a weak D call TRBD1 (5 bases). Germline V CDR1 and CDR2: GTSNPN, SVGIG (reference sequence). This CDR3 is built from 14 residues. Deletions cut 0 bases from V and 2 bases from J, with 10 bases between. The CDR3 bases are TGTGCCTGGAGTGTACAGGTCCCGAACTATGGCTACACCTTC. As protein: CAWSVQVPNYGYTF.

The chain's CDR3 is CASSEGWGDSNQPQHF. In nucleotides, the CDR3 is TGTGCCAGCAGTGAAGGCTGGGGGGATAGCAATCAGCCCCAGCATTTT. The chain combines TRBV6-1 with TRBJ1-5, with D tentatively TRBD1 (5 bases). CDR1 is MNHNS and CDR2 is SASEGT in the germline V gene. V was clipped by 1 base and J by 0 bases, with 10 bases between them. The CDR3 is 16 residues long.